What follows are 6 T cell receptor beta chains derived from one specimen sequenced in a study of PD-1 blockade in classical Hodgkin lymphoma. After autologous stem cell transplantation all patients relapsed, and prior brentuximab vedotin exposure differed between cohorts. The protocol was immunoSEQ multiplex PCR, while the TCRdb copy is restricted to in-frame clones and leaves out a portion. Among 4,000 to 4,500 clones listed, about 70% were seen once. The material was peripheral blood mononuclear cells (PBMCs), obtained before the second cycle of nivolumab. Receptors were obtained from a human donor with classical Hodgkin lymphoma.

This sequence joins TRBV9 and TRBJ2-5, with 11 bases fitting TRBD2. Germline V CDR1 and CDR2: SGDLS, YYNGEE. V shed 3 bases and J 5 bases; nucleotides not matched to a gene: 3. The CDR3 totals 14 residues. The CDR3 nucleotides read TGTGCCAGCAGCGCTAGCGGGAGGACGGAGACCCAGTACTTC. Its translation: CASSASGRTETQYF.

This chain links TRBV5-6 with TRBJ2-7; 7 bases are a match to TRBD2. This CDR3 has 15 residues. Per germline, CDR1 SGHDT and CDR2 YYEEEE. The ends lost 4 bases at V and 4 bases at J; junction bases unmatched: 11. CDR3 protein: CASSPGVAGIYEQYF. The CDR3 coding sequence is TGTGCCAGCAGCCCCGGGGTAGCGGGCATATACGAGCAGTACTTC.

This clone turned up a few times. The chain links TRBV2 to TRBJ1-3, with D possibly matching TRBD1 (6 bases). The V gene's germline CDR1 is SNHLY and CDR2 FYNNEI. Trimming pared 5 bases from V and 4 bases from J, leaving 12 bases between. CDR3 length equals 14 residues. CDR3 nucleotide sequence: TGTGCCAGCAGTATGGGGGCTCTGGGAAACACCATATATTTT. Amino acids: CASSMGALGNTIYF.

The chain carries TRBV6-6 and TRBJ2-3; no clear D. Germline lookup yields CDR1 MNHNY and CDR2 SVGAGI (reference sequence). The CDR3 is 13 amino acids. Trimming removed 6 bases from V and 0 bases from J, with 7 bases in between. The CDR3 loop is CASSLQSTDTQYF. In nucleotides, the CDR3 is TGTGCCAGCAGCCTACAGAGCACAGATACGCAGTATTTT.

The V and J genes are TRBV18 and TRBJ1-2, with no clear D. V was trimmed by 6 bases and J by 4 bases, leaving 12 bases between them. Germline assignment: CDR1 KGHSH and CDR2 LQKENI. The CDR3 consists of 13 residues. CDR3 region: CASSVKEIYGYTF. CDR3 nucleotide sequence: TGTGCCAGCTCGGTAAAGGAAATCTATGGCTACACCTTC.

The chain combines TRBV29-1 with TRBJ1-2, with D maybe TRBD1 (6 bases). Trimming stripped 0 bases from V and 8 bases from J, with 10 bases between. The CDR3 is 12 residues long. Germline assignment: CDR1 SQVTM and CDR2 ANQGSEA. As DNA, the CDR3 is TGCAGCGTTGAAGATCACAGGGCCGGCTACACCTTC. Its protein is CSVEDHRAGYTF.